This T cell receptor beta chain was sequenced in a study of cytomegalovirus exposure and HLA in healthy donors. In the study overall: Sequencing of around 200 million T cells in an earlier analysis found 95 million to 120 million unique TCR beta sequences. An early release of data contained about 85 million unique TCRs, which came from HLA-typed donors.

In the PCR, 60 Vbeta and 13 Jbeta primers were used. Sequenced by immunoSEQ multiplex PCR; TCRdb stores in-frame clones only, minus some. There are around 140,000 clones in the sample, with less than 2% held by the top ten. In regard to this clone: Its antigen is unidentified.

Whole-study findings and limits: With later analysis, a missense DCLRE1C variant became linked to TCR beta V- and J-gene trimming. The authors assumed roughly uniform sequencing depth across donors for presence/absence analyses.

Losses at the gene ends were 0 bases for V and 5 bases for J; bases not matched to a gene: 8. The CDR3 loop spans 16 amino acids. Germline V gives CDR1 SGDLS, CDR2 YYNGEE. Source material: PBMCs. This chain uses TRBV9 with TRBJ2-3; TRBD2 aligns across 8 bases. The sequence was collected from a young man in good health and CMV-seronegative. The CDR3 DNA reads as TGTGCCAGCAGCGTAGATCCTAGCGGGTGGGGAGATACGCAGTATTTT. Its protein is CASSVDPSGWGDTQYF.